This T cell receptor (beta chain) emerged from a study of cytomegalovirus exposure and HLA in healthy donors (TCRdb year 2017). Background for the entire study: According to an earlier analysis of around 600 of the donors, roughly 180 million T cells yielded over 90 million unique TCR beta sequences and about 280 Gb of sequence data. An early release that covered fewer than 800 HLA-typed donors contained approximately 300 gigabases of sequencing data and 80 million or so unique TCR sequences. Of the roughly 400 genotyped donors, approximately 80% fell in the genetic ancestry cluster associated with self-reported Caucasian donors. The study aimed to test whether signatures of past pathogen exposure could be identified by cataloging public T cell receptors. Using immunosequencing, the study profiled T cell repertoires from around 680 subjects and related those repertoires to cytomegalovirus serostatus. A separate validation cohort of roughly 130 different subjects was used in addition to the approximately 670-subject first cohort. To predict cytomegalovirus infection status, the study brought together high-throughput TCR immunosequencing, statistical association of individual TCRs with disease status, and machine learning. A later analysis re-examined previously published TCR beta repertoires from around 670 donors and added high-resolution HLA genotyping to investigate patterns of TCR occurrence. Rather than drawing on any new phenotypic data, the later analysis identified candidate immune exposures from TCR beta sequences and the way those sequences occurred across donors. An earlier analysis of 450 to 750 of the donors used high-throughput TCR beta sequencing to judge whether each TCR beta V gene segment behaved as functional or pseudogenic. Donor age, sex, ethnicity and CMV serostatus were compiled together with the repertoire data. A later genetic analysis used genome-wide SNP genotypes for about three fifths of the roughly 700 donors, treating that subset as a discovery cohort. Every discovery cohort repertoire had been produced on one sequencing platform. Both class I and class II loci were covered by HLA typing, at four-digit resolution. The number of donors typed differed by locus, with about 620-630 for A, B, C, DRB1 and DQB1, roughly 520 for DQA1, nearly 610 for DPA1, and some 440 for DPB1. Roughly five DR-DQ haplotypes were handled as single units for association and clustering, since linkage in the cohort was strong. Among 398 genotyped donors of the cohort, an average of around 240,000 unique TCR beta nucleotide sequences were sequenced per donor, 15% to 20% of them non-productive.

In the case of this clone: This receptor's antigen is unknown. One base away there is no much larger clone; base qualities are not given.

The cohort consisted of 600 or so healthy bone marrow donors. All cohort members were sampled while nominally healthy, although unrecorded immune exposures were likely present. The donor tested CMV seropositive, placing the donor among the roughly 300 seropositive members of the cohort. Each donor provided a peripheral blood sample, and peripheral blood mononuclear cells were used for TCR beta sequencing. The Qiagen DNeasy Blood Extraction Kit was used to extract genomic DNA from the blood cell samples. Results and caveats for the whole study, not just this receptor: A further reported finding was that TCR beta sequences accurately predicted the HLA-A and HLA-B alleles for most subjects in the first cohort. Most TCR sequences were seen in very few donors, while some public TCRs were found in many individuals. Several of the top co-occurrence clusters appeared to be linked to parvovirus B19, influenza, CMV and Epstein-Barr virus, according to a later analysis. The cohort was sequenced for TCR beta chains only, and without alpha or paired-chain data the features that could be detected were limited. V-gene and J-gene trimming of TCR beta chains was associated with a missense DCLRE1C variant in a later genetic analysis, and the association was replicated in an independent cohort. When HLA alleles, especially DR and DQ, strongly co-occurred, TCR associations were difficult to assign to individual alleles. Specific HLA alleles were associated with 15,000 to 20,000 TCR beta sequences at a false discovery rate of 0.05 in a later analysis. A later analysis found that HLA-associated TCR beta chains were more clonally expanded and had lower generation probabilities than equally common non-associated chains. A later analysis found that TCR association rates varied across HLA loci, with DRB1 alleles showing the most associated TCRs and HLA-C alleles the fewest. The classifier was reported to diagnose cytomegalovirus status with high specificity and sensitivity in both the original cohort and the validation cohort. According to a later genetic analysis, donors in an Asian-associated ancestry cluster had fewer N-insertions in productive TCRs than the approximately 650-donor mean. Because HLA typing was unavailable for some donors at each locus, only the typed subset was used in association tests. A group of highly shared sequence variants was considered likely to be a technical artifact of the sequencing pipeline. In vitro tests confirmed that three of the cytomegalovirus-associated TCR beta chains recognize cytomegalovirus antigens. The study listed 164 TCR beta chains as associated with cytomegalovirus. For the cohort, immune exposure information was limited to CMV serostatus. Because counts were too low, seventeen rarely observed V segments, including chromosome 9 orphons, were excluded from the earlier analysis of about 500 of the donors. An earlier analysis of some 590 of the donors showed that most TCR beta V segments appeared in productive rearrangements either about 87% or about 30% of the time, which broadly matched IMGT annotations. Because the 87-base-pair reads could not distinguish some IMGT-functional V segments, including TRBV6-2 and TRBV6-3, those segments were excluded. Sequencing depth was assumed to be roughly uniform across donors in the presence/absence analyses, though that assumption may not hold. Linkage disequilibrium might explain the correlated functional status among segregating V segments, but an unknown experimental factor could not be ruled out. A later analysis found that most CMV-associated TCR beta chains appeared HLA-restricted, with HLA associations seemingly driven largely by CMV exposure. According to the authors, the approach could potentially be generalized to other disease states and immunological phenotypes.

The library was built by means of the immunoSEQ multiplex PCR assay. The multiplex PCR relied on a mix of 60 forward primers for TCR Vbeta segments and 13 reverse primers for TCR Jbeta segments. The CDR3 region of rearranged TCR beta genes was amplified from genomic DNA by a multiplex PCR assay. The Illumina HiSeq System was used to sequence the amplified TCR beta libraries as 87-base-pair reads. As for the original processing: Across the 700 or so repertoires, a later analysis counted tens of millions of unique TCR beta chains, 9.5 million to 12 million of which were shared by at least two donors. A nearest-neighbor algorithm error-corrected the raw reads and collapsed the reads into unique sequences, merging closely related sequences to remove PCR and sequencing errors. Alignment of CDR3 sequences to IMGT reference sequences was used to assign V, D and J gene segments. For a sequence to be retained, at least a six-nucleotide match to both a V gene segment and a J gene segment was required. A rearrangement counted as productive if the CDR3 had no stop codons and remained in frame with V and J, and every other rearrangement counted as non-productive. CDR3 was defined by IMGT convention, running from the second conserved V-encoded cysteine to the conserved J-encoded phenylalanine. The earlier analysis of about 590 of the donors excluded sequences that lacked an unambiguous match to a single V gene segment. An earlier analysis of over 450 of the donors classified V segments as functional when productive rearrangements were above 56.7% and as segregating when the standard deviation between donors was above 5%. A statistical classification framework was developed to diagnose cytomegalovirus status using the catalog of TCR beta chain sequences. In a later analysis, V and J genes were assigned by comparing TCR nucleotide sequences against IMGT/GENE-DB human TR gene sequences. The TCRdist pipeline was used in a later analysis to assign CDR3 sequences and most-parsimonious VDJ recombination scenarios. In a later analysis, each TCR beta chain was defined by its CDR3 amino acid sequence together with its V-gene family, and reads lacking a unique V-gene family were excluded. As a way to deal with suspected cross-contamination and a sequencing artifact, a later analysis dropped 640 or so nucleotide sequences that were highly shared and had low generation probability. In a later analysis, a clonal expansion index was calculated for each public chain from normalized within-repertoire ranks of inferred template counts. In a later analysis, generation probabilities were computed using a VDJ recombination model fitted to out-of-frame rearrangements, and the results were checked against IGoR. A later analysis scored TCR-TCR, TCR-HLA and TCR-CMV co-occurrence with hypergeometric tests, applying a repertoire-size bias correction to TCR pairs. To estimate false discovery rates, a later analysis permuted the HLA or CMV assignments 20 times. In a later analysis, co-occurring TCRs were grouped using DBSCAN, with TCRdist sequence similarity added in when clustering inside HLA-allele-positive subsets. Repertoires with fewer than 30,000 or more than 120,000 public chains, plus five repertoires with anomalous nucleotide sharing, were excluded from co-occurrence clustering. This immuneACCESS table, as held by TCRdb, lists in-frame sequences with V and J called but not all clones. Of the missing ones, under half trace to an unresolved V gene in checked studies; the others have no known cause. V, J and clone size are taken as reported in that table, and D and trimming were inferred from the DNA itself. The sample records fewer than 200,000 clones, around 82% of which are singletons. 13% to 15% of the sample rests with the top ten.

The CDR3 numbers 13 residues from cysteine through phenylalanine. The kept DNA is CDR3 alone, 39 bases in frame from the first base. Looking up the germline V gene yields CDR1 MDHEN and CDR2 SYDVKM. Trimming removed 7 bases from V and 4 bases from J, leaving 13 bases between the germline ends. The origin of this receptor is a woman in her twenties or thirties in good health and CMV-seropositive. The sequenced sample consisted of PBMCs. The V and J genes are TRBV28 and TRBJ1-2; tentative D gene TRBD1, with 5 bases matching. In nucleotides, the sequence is TGTGCCAGCACCCCCGGGAGGGGCTATGGCTACACCTTC. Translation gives CASTPGRGYGYTF.